This T cell receptor beta chain was recovered during a study of T cells in Graves' hyperthyroidism and ophthalmopathy. Amplified regions were TCR beta CDR3 sequences from RNA transcripts. The HTBI primer set was used in a first-round RT-PCR of the TCR CDR3. Each CDR3 protein is one row after TCRdb ran MiXCR on the multiplex PCR reads. The sample shows hundreds of thousands of distinct CDR3 sequences, 14% of them seen only once. This clonotype was detected many times. Germline V gene data show CDR1 as SEHNR and CDR2 as FQNEAQ (reference sequence). V was trimmed by 8 bases and J by 5 bases, leaving 11 bases between them. There are 12 residues in the CDR3. Source material for PBMCs was more than 7.5 ml fresh peripheral blood.

This sequence originates from a woman aged 18-30 years with Graves' hyperthyroidism. Sequencing was done on a sample of blood. This chain uses TRBV7-9 with TRBJ2-3, with D uncertain. This CDR3 reads CASRQREDTQYF. The DNA of the CDR3 is TGTGCCAGCCGACAAAGAGAAGATACGCAGTATTTT.